Listed here are 20 T cell receptor beta chains from one sample, sequenced in a study of blood T cells in healthy people across ages. Through a sample-barcoded 5' primer and a J-beta primer mix, a second PCR was run for about 6 to 11 cycles. TCRdb called the 5' RACE reads again in MiXCR, with one record for every CDR3 protein. The table includes about 560,000 distinct CDR3 sequences, about a quarter detected once. These data were also filed under a second study, of T cells of mothers and their children.

The sample was blood. Receptor source: a boy younger than 10 in good health.

This clonotype has just a few counts. This chain uses TRBV11-2 with TRBJ2-1, with 10 bases aligning to TRBD2. The DNA end is more similar to TRBJ2-7, so the J call may be wrong. Germline V gene lookup returns CDR1 SGHAT and CDR2 FQNNGV. The CDR3 has 15 residues. CDR3 in DNA: TGTGCCAGCAGCCGCAGGACTAGCGGCAATAACGAGCAGTACTTC. It is translated as CASSRRTSGNNEQYF.

This clonotype has a handful of counts. The chain employs TRBV5-1 and TRBJ2-5; no clear D gene. CDR1 is SGHRS and CDR2 is YFSETQ in the germline V gene. The CDR3 extends over 13 amino acids. Trimming removed 1 base at V and 4 bases at J, with 8 bases between. CDR3 protein: CASSLSHGETQYF. The CDR3 DNA follows: TGCGCCAGCAGCTTGTCACATGGAGAGACCCAGTACTTC.

The J gene is TRBJ1-3, the V gene TRBV6-5; D is perhaps TRBD1 (6 bases). The germline V gene encodes CDR1 MNHEY and CDR2 SVGAGI. V was shortened by 6 bases and J by 3 bases, with 9 bases between the two germline ends. The CDR3 is 13 amino acids. CDR3 coding DNA: TGTGCCAGCAGAGGGGGAAGTGGAAACACCATATATTTT. The encoded protein is CASRGGSGNTIYF.

This chain connects TRBV20-1 to TRBJ1-1, with D possibly TRBD1 on 5 matching bases. Trimming took 3 bases from V and 5 from J, leaving 13 bases between them. The CDR3 spans 13 residues. Germline CDR1 reads DFQATT; CDR2 reads SNEGSKA (reference sequence). The CDR3 protein is CSASVAGGTEAFF. As DNA, the CDR3 is TGCAGTGCTAGCGTGGCGGGGGGTACTGAAGCTTTCTTT.

This chain joins TRBV29-1 and TRBJ1-1; D uncertain. Trimming cost V 7 bases and J 6 bases, with 21 bases left between them. CDR3 length: 14 residues. CDR1 is SQVTM, CDR2 ANQGSEA, per germline. This CDR3 reads CSAKEEWGYAEAFF. CDR3 nucleotides: TGCAGCGCGAAGGAGGAGTGGGGATATGCTGAAGCTTTCTTT.

V usage is TRBV18 and J usage is TRBJ2-1; the D gene could be TRBD1 or TRBD2 (6 bases each). Germline CDR1 is KGHSH and CDR2 is LQKENI. This CDR3 has 15 amino acids. V lost 2 bases and J lost 5, with 13 bases in between. In DNA, the CDR3 is TGTGCCAGCTCACCAAGGGGGACTGGTGACAATGAGCAGTTCTTC. Translated: CASSPRGTGDNEQFF.

The rearrangement joins TRBV10-3 to TRBJ1-2; 7 bases map to TRBD1. The trim removed 3 bases at V and 3 bases at J, leaving 13 bases unmatched. The CDR3 loop spans 17 amino acids. The germline V gene encodes CDR1 ENHRY and CDR2 SYGVKD. The CDR3 nucleotides read TGTGCCATCAGTGATTCCGGGACAGATTTGACGGACTATGGCTACACCTTC. Translation: CAISDSGTDLTDYGYTF.

The chain combines TRBV7-2 with TRBJ2-5, with a possible D match to TRBD1 (5 bases). The DNA end favors TRBJ2-1, so the J call may be wrong. Germline CDR1 reads SGHTA; CDR2 reads FQGNSA. The CDR3 is made up of 13 amino acids. The CDR3 DNA follows: TGTGCCAGCAGCCCTCTAGGGGCCTATGAGCAGTTCTTC. Translated: CASSPLGAYEQFF.

This clonotype was picked up a small number of times. The chain uses TRBV5-1 and TRBJ2-5, with D possibly TRBD1 on 5 matching bases. The CDR3 consists of 14 residues. Germline CDR1 is SGHRS and CDR2 is YFSETQ. V was shortened by 0 bases and J by 4 bases, with 10 bases between the two germline ends. CDR3 sequence: CASSLEGRVETQYF. CDR3 nucleotides: TGCGCCAGCAGCTTGGAGGGCAGGGTAGAGACCCAGTACTTC.

The rearrangement joins TRBV3-1 to TRBJ1-1, with 9 bases identical to TRBD1. From germline, CDR1 is LGHDT and CDR2 YNNKEL (reference sequence). After removal of 2 bases from V and 10 bases from J, the junction contained 11 bases not matched to a gene. CDR3 size: 15 residues. Here the CDR3 reads CASSQTGGGIQSAFF. In DNA, the CDR3 is TGTGCCAGCAGCCAAACAGGGGGCGGAATCCAGTCAGCTTTCTTT.

The chain links TRBV20-1 to TRBJ2-5; 8 nucleotides match TRBD2. The J call is doubtful: the DNA matches TRBJ2-7 better. Germline V gives CDR1 DFQATT, CDR2 SNEGSKA (reference sequence). The CDR3 is 16 residues long. In DNA form, the CDR3 reads TGCAGTGCTTACCCGAGGGCCAGCGGGAGTTCCTACGAGCAGTACTTC. Encoded protein: CSAYPRASGSSYEQYF.

V gene TRBV29-1 combines with J gene TRBJ2-1, with D possibly matching TRBD2 (7 bases). Trimming cost V 4 bases and J 7 bases, with 14 bases left between them. The germline V gene encodes CDR1 SQVTM and CDR2 ANQGSEA. CDR3 length: 13 amino acids. The chain's CDR3 is CSVVRGASNEQFF. CDR3 DNA sequence: TGCAGCGTTGTACGGGGGGCCAGTAATGAGCAGTTCTTC.

The CDR3, as DNA: TGTGCCAGCAGTTACCCGGTTTACAATGAGCAGTTCTTC. This gives the protein CASSYPVYNEQFF. The chain joins TRBV6-2 or TRBV6-3 to TRBJ2-1; D is uncertain. The CDR3 spans 13 residues. CDR1 is MNHEY, CDR2 SVGEGT, per germline. V gave up 2 bases and J gave up 4 bases, with 6 bases separating them.

V and J are TRBV20-1 and TRBJ2-1; TRBD2 aligns across 7 bases. Germline V gene data show CDR1 as DFQATT and CDR2 as SNEGSKA (reference sequence). The CDR3 contains 13 residues. The ends lost 4 bases at V and 3 bases at J; junction bases unmatched: 3. The CDR3 DNA is TGCAGTGCTAACCAGCGGGACTACAATGAGCAGTTCTTC. Translated, it gives CSANQRDYNEQFF.

There are a few counts of this clonotype. The chain combines TRBV5-1 with TRBJ2-5, with D possibly matching TRBD2 (7 bases). CDR1 and CDR2 (germline): SGHRS, YFSETQ. The V gene lost 4 bases and the J gene lost 4 bases, with 20 bases spanning the gap. The CDR3 extends over 16 amino acids. DNA of the CDR3: TGCGCCAGCAGCCTAATAAGAGGGGGGGCCTTAGAGACCCAGTACTTC. As protein: CASSLIRGGALETQYF.

V is TRBV27 and J is TRBJ2-1; tentatively, D is TRBD2 (5 bases). The CDR3 has 14 amino acids. The V gene lost 5 bases and the J gene lost 6 bases, with 14 bases spanning the gap. Germline CDR1 and CDR2: MNHEY and SMNVEV (reference sequence). In DNA form, the CDR3 reads TGTGCCAGCAGTCCCCAAGGCCGGGGCAATGAGCAGTTCTTC. This translates into CASSPQGRGNEQFF.

Here the CDR3 DNA reads TGTGCCTGCGGGCGTAGCTCCTACGAGCAGTACTTC. Protein product: CACGRSSYEQYF. The genes are TRBV30 and TRBJ2-5; D is uncertain. The DNA end favors TRBJ2-7, so the J call may be wrong. CDR3 length: 12 residues. Germline CDR1 reads GTSNPN; CDR2 reads SVGIG (reference sequence).

The rearrangement joins TRBV7-2 to TRBJ2-5; D is perhaps TRBD2 (7 bases). V shed 1 base and J shed 5 bases, with 17 bases lying between them. This CDR3 region has 16 residues. The germline CDR1 and CDR2 sequences are SGHTA and FQGNSA. CDR3 in amino acids: CASSLDGRGGSETQYF. The CDR3 DNA reads as TGTGCCAGCAGCTTAGATGGCAGGGGAGGGAGTGAGACCCAGTACTTC.

This clonotype has just a few counts. The chain carries TRBV6-1 and TRBJ2-1, with 7 bases lining up with TRBD1. CDR1 MNHNS and CDR2 SASEGT come from the germline V gene. CDR3 length equals 14 residues. V shed 5 bases and J 8 bases; nucleotides not matched to a gene: 9. The CDR3 sequence is CASSQDRERDEQFF. In DNA form, the CDR3 reads TGTGCCAGCAGTCAAGACAGGGAAAGGGATGAGCAGTTCTTC.

This clonotype was seen only a few times. The junction and the germline gene differ at one end; a read error may be behind it. This chain connects TRBV27 to TRBJ2-7, with TRBD2 matching 10 bases. The germline V gene has CDR1 MNHEY and CDR2 SMNVEV (reference sequence). CDR3 length equals 15 residues. CDR3 bases: TGTGCCAGCAGTGTATCTAGCGGGGGAACTCTCGAGCAGTACTTC. Amino acid sequence: CASSVSSGGTLEQYF.